These 15 T cell receptor beta chains originate from one sample sequenced in a study of T cell responses to AZD1222 COVID-19 vaccine. Measured with immunoSEQ multiplex PCR; TCRdb has only the in-frame clones, and not every one. This repertoire shows about 130,000 clones, 75% to 95% found once; its top ten account for 6.9%. Source: peripheral blood, taken on day 0 of AZD1222 vaccination. The receptors were gathered from an adult in good health.

This clone has just a few counts. This chain uses TRBV7-8 with TRBJ1-2; the D is unclear. Germline loops: CDR1 SGHVS, CDR2 FQNEAQ. The CDR3 consists of 14 residues. The V end lost 0 bases, the J end lost 1 base, and 6 bases lay between the germline ends. Here the CDR3 DNA reads TGTGCCAGCAGCTTAGCACGGATTAACTATGGCTACACCTTC. Translating gives CASSLARINYGYTF.

With regard to this clone: The junction does not match germline at one end; this may be a read error. This chain uses TRBV7-8 with TRBJ1-6, with 7 nucleotides matching TRBD1. Germline V lookup: CDR1 SGHVS, CDR2 FQNEAQ. CDR3 length: 12 amino acids. CDR3 sequence: CASSLAGQTFYF. The CDR3 coding sequence is TGTGCCAGCAGCTTAGCGGGACAGACTTTTTACTTT.

This clone was found a few times. The rearrangement joins TRBV4-2 to TRBJ2-3; D is undetermined. V was pared by 2 bases and J by 0 bases, with 9 bases between. The CDR3 is 15 amino acids. Germline V CDR1 and CDR2: LGHNA, YNFKEQ. The CDR3 loop is CASSQRPTSTDTQYF. CDR3 DNA sequence: TGTGCCAGCAGCCAACGGCCGACTAGCACAGATACGCAGTATTTT.

This rearrangement joins TRBV4-1 to TRBJ1-5; no clear D gene. CDR3 size: 16 residues. Germline CDR1 reads MGHRA; CDR2 reads YSYEKL. The V end was cut by 0 bases, the J end by 1 base, with 10 bases between. The CDR3 here is CASSQERRGSNQPQHF. The CDR3, as DNA: TGCGCCAGCAGCCAAGAGCGTCGAGGGAGCAATCAGCCCCAGCATTTT.

The J gene is TRBJ1-2, the V gene TRBV27; TRBD1 is a possible D gene (5 bases). Deletions cut 6 bases from V and 3 bases from J, with 17 bases between. The CDR3 consists of 15 residues. Per the germline V gene, CDR1 is MNHEY and CDR2 is SMNVEV (reference sequence). This CDR3 is CASRSTVTRDYGYTF. The CDR3 nucleotides are TGTGCCAGCAGATCGACAGTGACAAGGGACTATGGCTACACCTTC.

This clone was counted once. This chain uses TRBV19 with TRBJ2-1, with D possibly being TRBD1 (6 bases). Per the germline V gene, CDR1 is LNHDA and CDR2 is SQIVND (reference sequence). Trimming left V 3 bases short and J 3 bases short, with 12 bases between. The length of the CDR3 is 15 residues. The CDR3 nucleotides read TGTGCCAGTAGTATCCTTGAGACAGGCTACAATGAGCAGTTCTTC. Translating gives CASSILETGYNEQFF. The full variable domain, rest sourced from reference TRBV19 and TRBJ2-1, is DGGITQSPKYLFRKEGQNVTLSCEQNLNHDAMYWYRQDPGQGLRLIYYSQIVNDFQKGDIAEGYSVSREKKESFPLTVTSAQKNPTAFYLCASSILETGYNEQFFGPGTRLTVL.

V gene TRBV7-2 combines with J gene TRBJ1-2; no definite D call. The ends were cut back, 5 bases at V and 4 bases at J, with 17 bases in the middle. CDR3 length: 15 residues. Germline lookup yields CDR1 SGHTA and CDR2 FQGNSA. For the CDR3, the DNA is TGTGCCAGCAGCCCCTCAAGCCCTTTCTTCTATGGCTACACCTTC. Translating it yields CASSPSSPFFYGYTF. The full variable domain, completed using reference TRBV7-2 and TRBJ1-2, is GAGVSQSPSNKVTEKGKDVELRCDPISGHTALYWYRQSLGQGLEFLIYFQGNSAPDKSGLPSDRFSAERTGGSVSTLTIQRTQQEDSAVYLCASSPSSPFFYGYTFGSGTRLTVV.

This clone was seen a single time. The chain joins TRBV11-2 to TRBJ2-5, with 9 nucleotides matching TRBD2. V shed 0 bases and J 5 bases; nucleotides not matched to a gene: 4. CDR3 length equals 15 residues. Germline V gene data show CDR1 as SGHAT and CDR2 as FQNNGV. CDR3: CASSLELAGLETQYF. CDR3 DNA: TGTGCCAGCAGCTTAGAGCTAGCGGGGTTGGAGACCCAGTACTTC.

J is TRBJ2-3 and V is TRBV6-2 or TRBV6-3; 12 nucleotides match TRBD2. The trim removed 5 bases at V and 2 bases at J, leaving 2 bases unmatched. This CDR3 is built from 15 residues. Germline-derived CDR1 and CDR2 are MNHEY and SVGEGT. The CDR3 bases are TGTGCCAGCAGTGGGACTAGCGGGTTCACAGATACGCAGTATTTT. Protein product: CASSGTSGFTDTQYF.

The chain combines TRBV6-4 with TRBJ2-7; TRBD1 might be the D (6 bases). Germline-derived CDR1 and CDR2 are MRHNA and SNTAGT. The CDR3 sequence is 13 residues long. V lost 4 bases and J 6 bases, leaving 13 bases between the germline ends. For the CDR3, the DNA is TGTGCCAGCAGTGCTAAGGGGGAGAGCGAGCAGTACTTC. Its protein product is CASSAKGESEQYF.

This clone was observed a single time. As DNA, the CDR3 is TGTGCCAGCAGCCAGCAGCCCAGAATTAATGAAAAACTGTTTTTT. Its translation: CASSQQPRINEKLFF. V and J are TRBV3-1 (or the pseudogene TRBV3-2) and TRBJ1-4; D gene uncertain. CDR3 length: 15 amino acids. CDR1 is LGHDT, CDR2 YNNKEL, per germline (reference sequence). V was pared by 3 bases and J by 4 bases, with 12 bases between.

The chain employs TRBV28 and TRBJ1-5, with a possible D match to TRBD1 (6 bases). The CDR3 length is 15 residues. CDR1 is MDHEN and CDR2 is SYDVKM in the germline V gene. With 5 bases removed from V and 1 base from J, the gap between germline ends came to 12 bases. Here the CDR3 reads CASSGTGRSNQPQHF. CDR3 DNA: TGTGCCAGCAGTGGCACAGGGCGAAGCAATCAGCCCCAGCATTTT.

The rearrangement links TRBV2 to TRBJ2-2, with TRBD2 matching 10 bases. V trimming: 6 bases; J trimming: 8 bases; junction bases outside the gene matches: 3. The CDR3 loop spans 13 amino acids. CDR1 and CDR2 (germline): SNHLY, FYNNEI. The chain's CDR3 is CASRLTSGGELFF. The CDR3 nucleotides are TGTGCCAGCAGATTGACTAGCGGGGGGGAGCTGTTTTTT.

The chain has TRBV4-3 and TRBJ2-7; 10 nucleotides align to TRBD2. Germline CDR1 is LGHNA and CDR2 is YSLEER. The CDR3 runs to 18 residues. The ends lost 0 bases at V and 4 bases at J; junction bases unmatched: 12. Written as DNA, the CDR3 is TGCGCCAGCAGCCAAGAAACAGCGGGGGGGATCCGGGCTTACGAGCAGTACTTC. Protein: CASSQETAGGIRAYEQYF.

The gene calls are TRBV10-3 and TRBJ2-4, with D tentatively TRBD1 or TRBD2 (7 bases each). V lost 8 bases to trimming and J lost 9 bases, with 20 bases between them. Germline V gene data show CDR1 as ENHRY and CDR2 as SYGVKD. The CDR3 loop spans 14 amino acids. The CDR3 region has the DNA TGTGCCATCGGCGACAGGGAGCGGGGTACCATTCAGTACTTC. Its translation: CAIGDRERGTIQYF.